A single sample is the source of the 17 T cell receptor beta chains below, sequenced in a study of T cells in Graves' hyperthyroidism and ophthalmopathy. Regions amplified from RNA transcripts were the TCR beta CDR3 regions. A set of HTBI primers served as the primers for a first-round RT-PCR of the TCR CDR3. MiXCR, run by TCRdb on the multiplex PCR reads, gives a single entry per CDR3 protein. The sample has a few hundred thousand distinct CDR3 sequences; 16% are singletons. The sample comprised blood. Every receptor here comes from a woman aged 25 to 45 with Graves' ophthalmopathy.

The rearrangement links TRBV4-1 to TRBJ2-5, with D perhaps matching TRBD2 (6 bases). The CDR3 has 14 residues. Germline V gene data show CDR1 as MGHRA and CDR2 as YSYEKL. Trimming removed 3 bases from V and 2 bases from J, with 10 bases in between. The CDR3 sequence: CASSHGGLQETQYF. The CDR3 bases are TGCGCCAGCAGCCACGGAGGACTACAAGAGACCCAGTACTTC.

This clonotype has just a few counts. J is TRBJ1-1 and V is TRBV6-5; weak D call: TRBD1 (5 bases). Per the germline V gene, CDR1 is MNHEY and CDR2 is SVGAGI. The CDR3 loop spans 14 amino acids. The V and J ends lost 2 bases and 2 bases respectively, with 9 bases between them. The CDR3 reads CASSYPDSNTEAFF. The CDR3 coding sequence is TGTGCCAGCAGTTACCCCGACAGCAACACTGAAGCTTTCTTT.

In its sample, this clonotype was seen many times. The J gene is TRBJ2-3, the V gene TRBV2; 13 bases fit TRBD2. V lost 3 bases to trimming and J lost 4 bases; unmatched junction nucleotides: 1. CDR3 length: 15 residues. Per the germline V gene, CDR1 is SNHLY and CDR2 is FYNNEI. The CDR3 DNA sequence: TGTGCCAGCAGTGATGGACTAGCGGGGGCAGATACGCAGTATTTT. Amino acid sequence: CASSDGLAGADTQYF.

This clonotype came up many times. The rearrangement links TRBV28 to TRBJ2-7; D may match TRBD1 or TRBD2 (5 bases each). CDR1 and CDR2 (germline): MDHEN, SYDVKM. V gave up 5 bases and J gave up 4 bases, with 18 bases separating them. CDR3 length equals 15 residues. The CDR3 region has the DNA TGTGCCAGCAGTAGTCCTACCCCAGGGACGTACGAGCAGTACTTC. It translates to CASSSPTPGTYEQYF.

Many counts were recorded for this clonotype. The chain is built from TRBV19 and TRBJ2-1; possible D gene TRBD2, 6 bases. Looked up from germline, CDR1 is LNHDA and CDR2 is SQIVND (reference sequence). The CDR3 loop spans 16 amino acids. The V and J ends lost 1 base and 2 bases respectively, with 12 bases between them. The CDR3 bases are TGTGCCAGTAGTATAGGGTGGCTAGCGACCTACAATGAGCAGTTCTTC. Translated: CASSIGWLATYNEQFF.

This clonotype was seen at least ten times. The chain carries TRBV12-3 or TRBV12-4 and TRBJ2-3, with TRBD2 matching over 8 bases. V gave up 6 bases and J gave up 4 bases; unmatched junction bases: 12. This CDR3 has 16 amino acids. The CDR3 spells CASSFRAGVDSDTQYF. CDR3 in DNA: TGTGCCAGCAGCTTTAGAGCGGGAGTCGATTCAGATACGCAGTATTTT.

This clonotype came up many times. The V gene is TRBV20-1, the J gene TRBJ2-3; the D call may be TRBD1 or TRBD2 (6 bases each). The V gene's germline CDR1 is DFQATT and CDR2 SNEGSKA (reference sequence). Trimming pared 4 bases from V and 4 bases from J, leaving 15 bases between. This CDR3 is 14 amino acids long. CDR3: CSAIGPGASDTQYF. For the CDR3, the DNA is TGCAGTGCTATTGGGCCGGGGGCATCAGATACGCAGTATTTT.

This clonotype was counted only a few times. V and J are TRBV20-1 and TRBJ1-1, with 7 nucleotides matching TRBD1. The V gene's germline CDR1 is DFQATT and CDR2 SNEGSKA (reference sequence). This CDR3 region has 14 residues. Losses at the gene ends were 2 bases for V and 5 bases for J; bases not matched to a gene: 8. The CDR3 nucleotides read TGCAGTGCTAGAACCCCCGACAGGGAGACTGAAGCTTTCTTT. It is translated as CSARTPDRETEAFF.

The CDR3 bases are TGCAGTGCCAGGGACGGAACCAACTATGGCTACACCTTC. This encodes CSARDGTNYGYTF. The chain employs TRBV20-1 and TRBJ1-2; D possibly corresponds to TRBD1 (5 bases). Germline V gene data show CDR1 as DFQATT and CDR2 as SNEGSKA (reference sequence). CDR3 size: 13 residues. V was cut by 6 bases and J by 2 bases, with 13 bases left in between.

This clonotype was seen repeatedly, ten times or more. The chain recombines TRBV11-3 with TRBJ2-4; the D is unclear. With 5 bases removed from V and 2 bases from J, the gap between germline ends came to 13 bases. This CDR3 spans 15 amino acids. Germline CDR1 SGHNT, CDR2 YENEEA. CDR3 DNA sequence: TGTGCCAGCAGCCCTTCTCACCAGTCCAAAAACATTCAGTACTTC. It codes for CASSPSHQSKNIQYF.

A word on this clonotype: One junction end does not reproduce the germline sequence, and a read error may be involved. The V and J genes are TRBV20-1 and TRBJ1-5; 10 bases agree with TRBD1. The germline V gene has CDR1 DFQATT and CDR2 SNEGSKA (reference sequence). The CDR3 is made up of 16 amino acids. The CDR3 sequence is CSARGQGGHFNQPQHF. The DNA of the CDR3 is TGCAGTGCGAGAGGACAGGGGGGCCACTTCAATCAGCCCCAGCATTTT.

There are many counts of this clonotype. The chain uses TRBV28 and TRBJ1-1; the match to TRBD1 covers 8 bases. The CDR3 length is 16 residues. Germline CDR1 is MDHEN and CDR2 is SYDVKM. V shed 5 bases and J 5 bases; nucleotides not matched to a gene: 13. CDR3 in DNA: TGTGCCAGCAGTCCATGGACAGGGAGAGAACAGACTGAAGCTTTCTTT. Its protein product is CASSPWTGREQTEAFF.

This clonotype was seen many times. V and J are TRBV30 and TRBJ2-4; a weak D match, TRBD2 (5 bases). Germline lookup yields CDR1 GTSNPN and CDR2 SVGIG (reference sequence). The CDR3 loop spans 14 amino acids. Trimming stripped 2 bases from V and 9 bases from J, with 17 bases between. The CDR3 DNA sequence: TGTGCCTGGAGTCTTACTGGACTGACCGGCATTCAGTACTTC. This translates into CAWSLTGLTGIQYF. Full variable domain (missing parts from reference TRBV30 and TRBJ2-4): SQTIHQWPATLVQPVGSPLSLECTVEGTSNPNLYWYRQAAGRGLQLLFYSVGIGQISSEVPQNLSASRPQDRQFILSSKKLLLSDSGFYLCAWSLTGLTGIQYFGAGTRLSVL.

V gene TRBV4-2 combines with J gene TRBJ2-1; D may be TRBD1 (6 bases). V was clipped by 0 bases and J by 10 bases, with 22 bases between them. CDR1 and CDR2 (germline): LGHNA, YNFKEQ. The CDR3 contains 17 residues. The CDR3 loop reads CASSQEVGGRGLGEQFF. The CDR3 nucleotides read TGTGCCAGCAGCCAAGAGGTGGGCGGCAGGGGATTAGGGGAGCAGTTCTTC.

The chain links TRBV6-4 to TRBJ2-1; 10 positions agree with TRBD2. The CDR3 is 13 amino acids. CDR1 is MRHNA and CDR2 is SNTAGT in the germline V gene. With 2 bases clipped from V and 10 bases from J, the junction kept 2 bases outside the gene matches. The CDR3 DNA follows: TGTGCCAGCAGTGACCTAGCGGGAGACGAGCAGTTCTTC. It specifies CASSDLAGDEQFF.

At least ten counts were recorded for this clonotype. The V and J genes are TRBV28 and TRBJ1-6, with D maybe TRBD1 (6 bases). V lost 8 bases, J lost 5 bases, and 10 bases lay in between. CDR3 length equals 13 residues. The germline CDR1 and CDR2 sequences are MDHEN and SYDVKM. For the CDR3, the DNA is TGTGCCAGCCTAGGGGGGGATAATTCACCCCTCCACTTT. It translates to CASLGGDNSPLHF. Combining the CDR3 with reference TRBV28 and TRBJ1-6 gives the whole variable domain DVKVTQSSRYLVKRTGEKVFLECVQDMDHENMFWYRQDPGLGLRLIYFSYDVKMKEKGDIPEGYSVSREKKERFSLILESASTNQTSMYLCASLGGDNSPLHFGNGTRLTVT.

The chain couples TRBV6-8 to TRBJ1-5; the D gene is possibly TRBD1 (5 bases). V was pared by 8 bases and J by 7 bases, with 21 bases between. Germline-derived CDR1 and CDR2 are MNHGY and SAAAGT. CDR3 size: 15 residues. The CDR3 region has the DNA TGTGCCAGCTGCCCCACAGGTTCCGGTAACCAGCCCCAGCATTTT. Encoded protein: CASCPTGSGNQPQHF.